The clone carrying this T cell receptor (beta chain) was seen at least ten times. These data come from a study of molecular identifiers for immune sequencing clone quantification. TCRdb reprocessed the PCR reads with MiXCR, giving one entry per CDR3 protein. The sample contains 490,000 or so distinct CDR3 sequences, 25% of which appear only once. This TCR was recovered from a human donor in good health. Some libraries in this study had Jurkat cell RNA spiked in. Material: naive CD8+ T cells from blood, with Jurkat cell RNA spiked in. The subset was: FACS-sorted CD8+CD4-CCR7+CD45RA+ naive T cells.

CDR3 sequence: CASSLVLRGNFQPQHF. As DNA, the CDR3 is TGTGCCAGCAGCTTAGTCTTGCGGGGGAACTTTCAGCCCCAGCATTTT. The chain links TRBV7-4 to TRBJ1-5, with a weak D call TRBD1 (5 bases). The V gene's germline CDR1 is SGHVT and CDR2 SQSDAQ. V lost 1 base and J 6 bases, leaving 16 bases between the germline ends. This CDR3 contains 16 residues.